This T cell receptor (beta chain) was found in a study of a mutant IDH1 vaccine in newly diagnosed glioma. Study as a whole: Week 35 was assigned to visit V12, and week 47 was assigned to visit V13.

CDR3 size: 14 residues. V was cut by 7 bases and J by 7 bases, with 16 bases left in between. Germline assignment: CDR1 MNHEY and CDR2 SVGAGI. Time point specified: week 47, end of study. What each vaccine dose contained was 300 ug of mutant IDH1 20-mer peptide, accompanied by topical imiquimod. Each tumor in the donors was a new WHO grade 3 or 4 astrocytoma, IDH1-mutant and ATRX-lost. As to this clone: Its antigen remains unidentified.

The assay was immunoSEQ multiplex PCR, and TCRdb's table has in-frame clones only and misses some. The sample shows approximately 30,000 clones, 90% of them seen only once. This chain connects TRBV6-5 to TRBJ1-4, with D possibly TRBD1 on 5 matching bases. The TCR originated in a woman in her forties with glioma. The sequencing used PBMCs, collected from a glioma patient whose treatment included an IDH1 peptide vaccine. This CDR3 is CASIARVGSEKLFF. The CDR3 DNA reads as TGTGCCAGCATCGCCAGGGTCGGGAGTGAAAAACTGTTTTTT.